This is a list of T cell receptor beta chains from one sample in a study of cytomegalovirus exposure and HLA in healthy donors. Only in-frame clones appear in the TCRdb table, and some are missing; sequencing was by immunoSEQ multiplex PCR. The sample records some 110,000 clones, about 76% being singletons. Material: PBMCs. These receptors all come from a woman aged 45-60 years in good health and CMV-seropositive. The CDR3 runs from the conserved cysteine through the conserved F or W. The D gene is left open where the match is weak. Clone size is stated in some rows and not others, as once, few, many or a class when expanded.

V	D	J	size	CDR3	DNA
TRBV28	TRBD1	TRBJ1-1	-	CASSPHGQGESLRAFF	TGTGCCAGCAGTCCGCACGGACAGGGGGAGAGTTTGAGGGCTTTCTTT
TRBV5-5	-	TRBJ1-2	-	CASSFSVGYTF	TGTGCCAGCAGCTTCTCGGTTGGCTACACCTTC
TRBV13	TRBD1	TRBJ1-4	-	CASSTQTGEEKLFF	TGTGCCAGCAGCACCCAGACAGGGGAAGAAAAACTGTTTTTT
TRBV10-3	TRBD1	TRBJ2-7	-	CAISVRPGGTGGYEQYF	TGTGCCATCAGTGTCCGTCCGGGCGGGACAGGGGGCTACGAGCAGTACTTC
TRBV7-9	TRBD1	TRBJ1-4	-	CASSLPTGGVNEKLFF	TGTGCCAGCAGCTTGCCCACAGGGGGCGTTAATGAAAAACTGTTTTTT
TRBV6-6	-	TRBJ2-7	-	CAMGGAPYEQYF	TGTGCAATGGGGGGGGCTCCCTACGAGCAGTACTTC
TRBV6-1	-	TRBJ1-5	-	CASSGQVFIYQPQHF	TGTGCCAGCAGTGGACAGGTTTTCATTTATCAGCCCCAGCATTTT
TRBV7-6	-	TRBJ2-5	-	CASSLVGADTQGGETQYF	TGTGCCAGCAGCTTAGTGGGGGCGGATACCCAAGGGGGAGAGACCCAGTACTTC
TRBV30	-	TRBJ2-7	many	CAWSAGAEGEQYF	TGTGCCTGGAGCGCGGGGGCAGAAGGCGAGCAGTACTTC
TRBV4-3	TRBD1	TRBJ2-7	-	CASSQDARTGTYEQYF	TGCGCCAGCAGCCAAGATGCAAGGACAGGGACCTACGAGCAGTACTTC
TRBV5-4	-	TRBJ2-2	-	CASSAELANTGELFF	TGTGCCAGCAGCGCCGAACTAGCGAACACCGGGGAGCTGTTTTTT
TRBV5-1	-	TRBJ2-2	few	CASSEGGTGELFF	TGCGCCAGCAGCGAGGGAGGTACCGGGGAGCTGTTTTTT
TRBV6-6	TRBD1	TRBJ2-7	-	CASSYSYRGRTYEQYF	TGTGCCAGCAGTTATTCCTACAGGGGACGAACCTACGAGCAGTACTTC
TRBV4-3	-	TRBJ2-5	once	CASSQGLSYQETQYF	TGCGCCAGCAGCCAAGGTCTGAGCTATCAAGAGACCCAGTACTTC
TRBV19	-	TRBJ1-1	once	CASMAGDWTGGGAFF	TGTGCCAGTATGGCAGGGGATTGGACGGGAGGGGGAGCTTTCTTT
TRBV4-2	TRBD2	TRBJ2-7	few	CASSQDRTAGVDEQYF	TGTGCCAGCAGCCAAGATCGAACAGCGGGGGTTGACGAGCAGTACTTC
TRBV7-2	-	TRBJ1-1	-	CASSLHAGNTEAFF	TGTGCCAGCAGCCTACACGCGGGGAACACTGAAGCTTTCTTT
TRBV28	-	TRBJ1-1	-	CASKSTGMTEAFF	TGTGCCAGCAAGTCAACAGGGATGACTGAAGCTTTCTTT